This is a list of T cell receptor beta chains from one sample in a study of blood T cell repertoires in COVID-19. Clones were read by immunoSEQ multiplex PCR, and TCRdb kept only the in-frame ones, dropping some. The sample has around 55,000 clones, about 82% seen once; the top ten hold more than 9.5%. Sequencing was done on a sample of peripheral blood. All receptors derive from a human donor in a cohort sampled during active COVID-19. Each CDR3 is given with its conserved first and last residue. The order of the fields is D gene, J gene, V gene, clone size, CDR3 protein, CDR3 DNA. D genes are given only for firm matches. Clone size is given for some rows only: seen once, a few or many times, or a class if the clone is expanded.

NA TRBJ2-6 TRBV7-9 NA CASSPDRVSGANVLTF TGTGCCAGCAGCCCCGACAGAGTGAGTGGGGCCAACGTCCTGACTTTC
TRBD2 TRBJ2-2 TRBV29-1 NA CSVDRRGGSGTGELFF TGCAGCGTTGACCGTAGGGGCGGGAGTGGGACCGGGGAGCTGTTTTTT
NA TRBJ1-4 TRBV28 NA CASSWAEKLFF TGTGCCAGCAGTTGGGCGGAAAAACTGTTTTTT
NA TRBJ2-7 TRBV27 once CASSPSETAPGSYEQYF TGTGCCAGCAGTCCCTCGGAGACCGCCCCGGGCTCCTACGAGCAGTACTTC
NA TRBJ1-6 TRBV18 few CASSPRTRGSPLHF TGTGCCAGCTCACCCCGGACGCGGGGCTCACCCCTCCACTTT
TRBD2 TRBJ2-3 TRBV7-6 NA CASSLEAGVDTQYF TGTGCCAGCAGCTTGGAAGCGGGAGTGGATACGCAGTATTTT
TRBD2 TRBJ2-5 TRBV4-3 NA CASSQGWGGETQYF TGCGCCAGCAGCCAAGGGTGGGGGGGAGAGACCCAGTACTTC
TRBD1 TRBJ1-2 TRBV30 NA CAWSPGQGGGYGYTF TGTGCCTGGAGCCCCGGACAGGGAGGTGGCTATGGCTACACCTTC
TRBD2 TRBJ2-5 TRBV24-1 NA CATSEREGPWETQYF TGTGCCACCAGTGAACGGGAGGGACCGTGGGAGACCCAGTACTTC
TRBD1 TRBJ2-7 TRBV15 NA CATSSTTGIPAYEQYF TGTGCCACCAGCAGCACGACAGGGATCCCCGCCTACGAGCAGTACTTC
TRBD1 TRBJ2-3 TRBV27 NA CASRHRTGGGTDTQYF TGTGCCAGCAGGCACAGGACAGGGGGCGGAACAGATACGCAGTATTTT
TRBD2 TRBJ2-3 TRBV7-9 NA CASSLVAGPQVGTDTQYF TGTGCCAGCAGCTTAGTAGCGGGACCCCAGGTCGGCACAGATACGCAGTATTTT
NA TRBJ2-5 TRBV7-2 NA CASSSRRETQYF TGTGCCAGCAGCTCCCGCCGGGAGACCCAGTACTTC
TRBD2 TRBJ2-3 TRBV19 NA CASTTGTSGIADTQYF TGTGCCAGTACTACCGGGACTAGCGGGATTGCAGATACGCAGTATTTT
TRBD1 TRBJ2-1 TRBV2 NA CASSGDRVYNEQFF TGTGCCAGCAGCGGGGACAGGGTCTACAATGAGCAGTTCTTC
TRBD1 TRBJ2-3 TRBV19 NA CASSSRQGQADTQYF TGTGCCAGTAGTTCTAGACAGGGTCAGGCAGATACGCAGTATTTT
TRBD1 TRBJ1-5 TRBV5-1 NA CASSTTGGFNQPQHF TGCGCCAGCAGCACCACAGGGGGCTTCAATCAGCCCCAGCATTTT
NA TRBJ2-1 TRBV18 NA CASSLRDQGEQFF TGTGCCAGCTCACTGCGGGACCAAGGTGAGCAGTTCTTC
TRBD2 TRBJ2-7 TRBV27 NA CASSPSGPYEQYF TGTGCCAGCAGCCCTAGCGGACCCTACGAGCAGTACTTC
NA TRBJ2-1 TRBV3-1/TRBV3-2 NA CASSQVRGRGLNEQFF TGTGCCAGCAGCCAAGTCAGGGGGCGGGGGTTGAATGAGCAGTTCTTC
TRBD1 TRBJ1-5 TRBV27 NA CASSIDRGSQPQHF TGTGCCAGCAGTATTGACAGGGGGAGTCAGCCCCAGCATTTT
TRBD1 TRBJ2-7 TRBV7-3 NA CASSLIGTGDYEQYF TGTGCCAGCAGCTTAATCGGGACAGGGGACTACGAGCAGTACTTC
TRBD2 TRBJ2-3 TRBV29-1 NA CSVRAGGPDTQYF TGCAGCGTGCGAGCGGGAGGGCCAGATACGCAGTATTTT
TRBD1 TRBJ2-7 TRBV7-2 few CASSLSRGRSYEQYF TGTGCCAGCAGCTTGTCGAGGGGGCGATCCTACGAGCAGTACTTC